The sequence of this TCR beta chain was determined in a study of blood T cell repertoires in COVID-19. The germline V gene encodes CDR1 ENHRY and CDR2 SYGVKD. After removal of 8 bases from V and 2 bases from J, the junction contained 2 bases not matched to a gene. The CDR3 is 12 amino acids. This clone came up once. TCRdb's copy holds only in-frame clones and misses some; the assay was immunoSEQ multiplex PCR. The sample holds tens of thousands of clones, 84% seen once. What was sequenced was peripheral blood. The genes are TRBV10-3 and TRBJ2-5; TRBD1 matches 7 bases. The sequence was obtained from a man aged 50 to 60 with acute or convalescent COVID-19. CDR3: CAIGQDQETQYF. In DNA form, the CDR3 reads TGTGCCATCGGACAGGATCAAGAGACCCAGTACTTC.